This TCR beta chain was profiled in a study of siplizumab effects on memory and regulatory T cells. Study results and limitations: The authors did not confirm suppressive function in proliferating Tregs from siplizumab cultures.

In the case of this clone: Its antigen is unknown.

Per sample, some 10^5 TCR templates were assayed. Profiling relied on immunoSEQ multiplex PCR, and the TCRdb table lists in-frame clones only, not all of them. The sample records roughly 56,000 clones, approximately 95% being singletons. V dropped 5 bases and J dropped 7 bases, with 18 bases sitting between them. This CDR3 contains 15 residues. The germline V gene encodes CDR1 LNHDA and CDR2 SQIVND (reference sequence). Sequencing was carried out using CD8+ T cells sorted from blood. This receptor was taken from a human donor in good health. J is TRBJ1-5 and V is TRBV19, with D possibly TRBD1 on 6 matching bases. The CDR3 sequence is CASSPQGLTWQPQHF. Written as DNA, the CDR3 is TGTGCCAGTAGTCCTCAGGGGCTTACCTGGCAGCCCCAGCATTTT.